The clone carrying this T cell receptor beta chain was seen at least ten times. Antigen unknown. The V gene's germline CDR1 is SGHRS and CDR2 YFSETQ. The CDR3 extends over 15 amino acids. With 1 base removed from V and 4 bases from J, the gap between germline ends came to 12 bases. Template switching, a step in the protocol, added a universal primer site, and cDNA carried unique molecular identifiers. MiXCR, applied by TCRdb to the 5' RACE reads, yields one record per CDR3 protein. The sample has approximately 670,000 distinct CDR3 sequences; 5.5% to 7.5% are singletons. The source of the sample is a study of identical twins. Study-wide results and limits: These conclusions were based on statistical analysis (cross-sectional, not following the same donors).

Sequencing was done on a sample of naive T cells sorted from blood. This sequence originates from a man aged 18 to 30 in good health. The gene calls are TRBV5-1 and TRBJ1-3; D may be TRBD1 (6 bases). The CDR3 sequence: CASSLFDRNGNTIYF. The CDR3 DNA sequence: TGCGCCAGCAGCTTGTTTGACAGGAACGGAAACACCATATATTTT.